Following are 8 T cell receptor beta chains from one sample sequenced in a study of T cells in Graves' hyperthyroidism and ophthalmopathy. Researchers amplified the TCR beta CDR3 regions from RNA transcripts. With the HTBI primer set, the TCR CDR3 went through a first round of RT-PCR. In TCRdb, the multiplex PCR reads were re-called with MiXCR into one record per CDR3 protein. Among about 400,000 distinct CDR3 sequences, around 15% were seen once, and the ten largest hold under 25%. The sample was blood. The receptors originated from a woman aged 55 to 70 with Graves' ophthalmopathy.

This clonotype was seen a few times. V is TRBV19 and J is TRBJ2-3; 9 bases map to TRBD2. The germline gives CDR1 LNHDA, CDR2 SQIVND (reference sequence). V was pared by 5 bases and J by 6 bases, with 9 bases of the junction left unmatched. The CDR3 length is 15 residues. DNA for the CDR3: TGTGCCAGTAGTGAATCTAGCGGGAATTACGATACGCAGTATTTT. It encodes CASSESSGNYDTQYF. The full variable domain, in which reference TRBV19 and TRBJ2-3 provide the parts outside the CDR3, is DGGITQSPKYLFRKEGQNVTLSCEQNLNHDAMYWYRQDPGQGLRLIYYSQIVNDFQKGDIAEGYSVSREKKESFPLTVTSAQKNPTAFYLCASSESSGNYDTQYFGPGTRLTVL.

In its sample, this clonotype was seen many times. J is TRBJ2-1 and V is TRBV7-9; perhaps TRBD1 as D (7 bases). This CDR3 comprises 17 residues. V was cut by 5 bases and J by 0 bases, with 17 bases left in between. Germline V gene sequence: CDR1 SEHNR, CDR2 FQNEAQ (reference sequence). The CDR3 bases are TGTGCCAGCAGCGCCTACGGGGGACAGCACTCCTACAATGAGCAGTTCTTC. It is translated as CASSAYGGQHSYNEQFF.

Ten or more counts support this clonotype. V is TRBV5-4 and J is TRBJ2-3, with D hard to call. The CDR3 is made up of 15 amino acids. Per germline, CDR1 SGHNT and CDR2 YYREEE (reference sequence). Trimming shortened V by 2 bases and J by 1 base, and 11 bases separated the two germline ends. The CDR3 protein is CASSLGLVGTDTQYF. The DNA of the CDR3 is TGTGCCAGCAGCTTAGGGCTAGTAGGCACAGATACGCAGTATTTT.

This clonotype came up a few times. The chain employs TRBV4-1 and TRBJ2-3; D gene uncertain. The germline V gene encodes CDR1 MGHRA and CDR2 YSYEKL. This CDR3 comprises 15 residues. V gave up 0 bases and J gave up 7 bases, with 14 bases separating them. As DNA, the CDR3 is TGCGCCAGCAGCCAAGAGCCCCAAAGTTTCTATACGCAGTATTTT. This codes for CASSQEPQSFYTQYF.

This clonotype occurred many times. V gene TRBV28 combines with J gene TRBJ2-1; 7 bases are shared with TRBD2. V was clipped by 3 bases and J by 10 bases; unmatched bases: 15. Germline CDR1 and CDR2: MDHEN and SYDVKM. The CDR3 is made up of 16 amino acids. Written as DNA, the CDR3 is TGTGCCAGCAGTTTGTCCGCTCTAGCGGCCGGAGGGGAGCAGTTCTTC. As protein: CASSLSALAAGGEQFF.

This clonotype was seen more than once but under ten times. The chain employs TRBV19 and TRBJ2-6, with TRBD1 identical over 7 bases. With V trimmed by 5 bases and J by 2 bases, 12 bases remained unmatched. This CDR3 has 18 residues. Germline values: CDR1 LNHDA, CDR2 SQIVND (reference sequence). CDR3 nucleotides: TGTGCCAGTAGTGTCAGTAGGGGGCGCGTCGCTGGGGCCAACGTCCTGACTTTC. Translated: CASSVSRGRVAGANVLTF.

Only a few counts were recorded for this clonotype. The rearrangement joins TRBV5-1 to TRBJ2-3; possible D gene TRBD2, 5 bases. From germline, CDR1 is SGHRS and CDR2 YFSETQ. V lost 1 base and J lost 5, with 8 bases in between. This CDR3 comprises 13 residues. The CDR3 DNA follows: TGCGCCAGCAGCTTGCGGGATGGAGATACGCAGTATTTT. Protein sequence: CASSLRDGDTQYF.

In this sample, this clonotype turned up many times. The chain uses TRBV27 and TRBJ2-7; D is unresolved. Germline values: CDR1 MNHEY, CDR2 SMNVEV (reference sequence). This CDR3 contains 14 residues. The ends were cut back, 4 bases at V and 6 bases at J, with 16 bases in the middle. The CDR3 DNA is TGTGCCAGCAGTTCCGCCTGGTCCGTTGGCGAGCAGTACTTC. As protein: CASSSAWSVGEQYF.